Shown below are 4 T cell receptor beta chains from a single sample sequenced in a study of prognosis after radiotherapy for stage I lung cancer. TCR beta CDR3 amplification from genomic DNA was performed by two-round multiplex PCR. Individual primers that were specific to each TRBV and TRBJ gene served in first-round PCR. One entry per CDR3 protein results from TCRdb running MiXCR on the multiplex PCR reads. The table includes about 24,000 distinct CDR3 sequences, 30% to 45% detected once. Sequenced material: PBMCs, taken before or after stereotactic body radiation therapy (not recorded which). The receptor source for this set is a donor older than 45 with non-small cell lung cancer.

This clonotype was detected many times. The chain is built from TRBV9 and TRBJ2-1, with D perhaps matching TRBD2 (7 bases). The length of the CDR3 is 16 residues. Germline CDR1 is SGDLS and CDR2 is YYNGEE. Trimming stripped 4 bases from V and 6 bases from J, with 20 bases between. CDR3 region: CASSSLGGLGLNEQFF. CDR3 DNA sequence: TGTGCCAGCAGCTCTCTCGGGGGGCTGGGTCTCAATGAGCAGTTCTTC.

This clonotype was counted a single time. Compared with germline, one end of the junction differs, possibly owing to a read error. The chain employs TRBV12-3 or TRBV12-4 and TRBJ2-2; tentatively, D is TRBD2 (5 bases). This CDR3 spans 14 amino acids. Here the CDR3 reads CASSLVSMPGELFF. In nucleotides, the CDR3 is TGTGCCAGCAGTTTAGTTTCGATGCCCGGGGAGTTGTTTTTT.

This clonotype has at least ten counts. The CDR3 DNA follows: TGTGCCAGCAGCTTAAGCAGTAATTCACCCCTCCACTTT. Its protein is CASSLSSNSPLHF. The chain employs TRBV7-3 and TRBJ1-6; D call uncertain. The CDR3 extends over 13 amino acids. V lost 1 base and J 6 bases, leaving 4 bases between the germline ends. CDR1 and CDR2 (germline): SGHTA, FQGTGA.

This clonotype came up many times. V is TRBV19 and J is TRBJ2-1; no clear D gene. Germline V gene lookup returns CDR1 LNHDA and CDR2 SQIVND (reference sequence). The V end was cut by 3 bases, the J end by 4 bases, with 10 bases between. The CDR3 totals 14 residues. This CDR3 reads CASSMTDPYNEQFF. In DNA form, the CDR3 reads TGTGCCAGTAGTATGACGGACCCTTACAATGAGCAGTTCTTC.